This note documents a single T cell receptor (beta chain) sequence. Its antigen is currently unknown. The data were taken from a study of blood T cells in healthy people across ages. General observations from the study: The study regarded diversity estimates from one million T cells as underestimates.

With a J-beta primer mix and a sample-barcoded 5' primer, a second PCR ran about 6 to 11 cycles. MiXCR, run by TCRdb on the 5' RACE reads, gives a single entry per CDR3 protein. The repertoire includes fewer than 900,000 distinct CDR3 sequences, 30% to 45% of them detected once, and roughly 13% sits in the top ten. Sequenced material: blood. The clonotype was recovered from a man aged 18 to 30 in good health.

The CDR3 DNA follows: TGCGCCAGCAGCACCTATACAGGGGGCGGTATGAATTACGAGCAGTACTTC. This translates into CASSTYTGGGMNYEQYF. The gene calls are TRBV5-1 and TRBJ2-7; TRBD1 agrees at 9 bases. CDR1 is SGHRS, CDR2 YFSETQ, per germline. V lost 4 bases to trimming and J lost 4 bases; unmatched junction nucleotides: 15. The CDR3 length is 17 residues.